Following are 2 T cell receptor beta chains from one sample sequenced in a study of cytomegalovirus exposure and HLA in healthy donors (dated by TCRdb to the late 2010s). Library prep was done by the immunoSEQ multiplex PCR assay. The multiplex PCR relied on a mix of 60 forward primers for TCR Vbeta segments and 13 reverse primers for TCR Jbeta segments. TCRdb took this table from immuneACCESS and kept in-frame rearrangements with V and J called. Such tables lack part of the clones; where checked against another copy, unresolved V genes explain under half of the gap, and the rest is unexplained. The sample has some 180,000 clones on record, under 85% of them singletons. The leading ten clones occupy roughly 3% of the sample. The sequenced material came from PBMCs. These receptors originate from a male donor in good health and CMV-seronegative.

The J gene is TRBJ2-1, the V gene TRBV4-3; 7 bases agree with TRBD2. Germline V gene data show CDR1 as LGHNA and CDR2 as YSLEER. This CDR3 region has 17 residues. V lost 0 bases to trimming and J lost 6 bases; unmatched junction nucleotides: 11. The CDR3 spells CASSQEGGSGSRNEQFF. As DNA, the CDR3 is TGCGCCAGCAGCCAAGAGGGAGGGAGCGGGTCCCGCAATGAGCAGTTCTTC.

This clone appeared a single time. The rearrangement uses TRBV7-3 and TRBJ2-3; D ambiguous. Germline V gives CDR1 SGHTA, CDR2 FQGTGA. This CDR3 spans 14 amino acids. Trimming cost V 2 bases and J 0 bases, with 6 bases left between them. CDR3 region: CASSLDRSTDTQYF. The CDR3, as DNA: TGTGCCAGCAGCTTAGATCGGAGCACAGATACGCAGTATTTT.